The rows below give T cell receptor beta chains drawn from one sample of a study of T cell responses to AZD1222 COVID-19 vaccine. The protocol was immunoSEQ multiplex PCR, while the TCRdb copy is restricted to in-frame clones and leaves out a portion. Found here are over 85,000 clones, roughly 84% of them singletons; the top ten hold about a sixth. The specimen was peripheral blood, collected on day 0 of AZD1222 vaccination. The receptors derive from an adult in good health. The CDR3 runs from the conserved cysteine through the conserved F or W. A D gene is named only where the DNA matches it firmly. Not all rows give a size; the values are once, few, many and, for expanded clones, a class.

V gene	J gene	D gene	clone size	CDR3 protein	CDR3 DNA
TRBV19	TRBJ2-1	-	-	CASSIRGLNEQFF	TGTGCCAGTAGTATACGGGGGCTCAATGAGCAGTTCTTC
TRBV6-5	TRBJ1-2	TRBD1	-	CASRFQGGMDSYTF	TGTGCCAGCAGGTTCCAGGGGGGGATGGACAGCTACACCTTC
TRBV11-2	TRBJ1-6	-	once	CASSPTAFAPLHF	TGTGCCAGCAGCCCAACGGCATTCGCACCCCTCCACTTT
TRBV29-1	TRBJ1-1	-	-	CSAGRGVAEAFF	TGCAGCGCTGGACGGGGGGTGGCTGAAGCTTTCTTT
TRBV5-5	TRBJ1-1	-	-	CASRLGDRAEAFF	TGTGCCAGCAGGTTAGGGGACCGGGCAGAGGCTTTCTTT
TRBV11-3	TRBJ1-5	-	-	CASSLSRDQPQHF	TGTGCCAGCAGTTTGTCGAGAGATCAGCCCCAGCATTTT
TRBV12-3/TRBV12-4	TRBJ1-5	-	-	CASSWGDQPQHF	TGTGCCAGCAGTTGGGGGGATCAGCCCCAGCATTTT
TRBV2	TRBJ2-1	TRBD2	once	CASSEVAGEVNEQFF	TGTGCCAGCAGTGAAGTGGCGGGGGAGGTCAATGAGCAGTTCTTC
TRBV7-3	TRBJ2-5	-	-	CASSSGAQGTQYF	TGTGCCAGCAGCTCGGGGGCCCAGGGGACCCAGTACTTC
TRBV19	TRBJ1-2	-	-	CASSIPALTDNYGYTF	TGTGCCAGTAGTATCCCCGCCCTGACAGATAACTATGGCTACACCTTC
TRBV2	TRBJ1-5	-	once	CASSERGEPQHF	TGTGCCAGCAGTGAACGGGGAGAGCCCCAGCATTTT
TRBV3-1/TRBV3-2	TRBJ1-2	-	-	CASSQDGGKIGYTF	TGTGCCAGCAGCCAAGACGGGGGGAAGATTGGCTACACCTTC
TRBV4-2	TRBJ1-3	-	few	CASSQGAGGDSGNTIYF	TGTGCCAGCAGCCAAGGGGCAGGAGGGGACTCTGGAAACACCATATATTTT
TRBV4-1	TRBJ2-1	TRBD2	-	CASSQTSGRAGWWNEQFF	TGCGCCAGCAGCCAGACTAGCGGGAGGGCCGGTTGGTGGAATGAGCAGTTCTTC
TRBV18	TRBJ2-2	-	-	CASSQGSGNTGELFF	TGTGCCAGCTCACAGGGGAGCGGAAACACCGGGGAGCTGTTTTTT
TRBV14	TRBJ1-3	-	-	CASSQRTVSGNTIYF	TGTGCCAGCAGCCAAAGGACAGTCTCTGGAAACACCATATATTTT
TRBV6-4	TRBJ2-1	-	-	CASSDSSGGYEQFF	TGTGCCAGCAGTGACTCGAGTGGGGGGTATGAGCAGTTCTTC
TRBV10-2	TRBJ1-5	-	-	CASSVAGGGPQHF	TGCGCCAGCAGTGTGGCAGGTGGAGGGCCCCAGCATTTT
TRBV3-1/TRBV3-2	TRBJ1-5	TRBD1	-	CASSQGAGTEWNQPQHF	TGTGCCAGCAGCCAAGGAGCCGGGACAGAGTGGAATCAGCCCCAGCATTTT
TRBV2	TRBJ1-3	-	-	CASSTQGSSGNTIYF	TGTGCCAGCAGTACCCAGGGAAGCTCTGGAAACACCATATATTTT
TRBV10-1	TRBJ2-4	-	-	CASSESGLAGIQYF	TGCGCCAGCAGTGAGTCGGGACTGGCCGGCATTCAGTACTTC
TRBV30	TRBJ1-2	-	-	CAWSTGIVLGYTF	TGTGCCTGGAGTACCGGTATAGTGCTGGGCTACACCTTC
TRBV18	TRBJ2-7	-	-	CASSPPSVPSYEQYF	TGTGCCAGCTCACCCCCCAGCGTTCCTTCCTACGAGCAGTACTTC
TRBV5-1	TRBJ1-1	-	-	CASSLARTSATEAFF	TGCGCCAGCAGCTTGGCCCGGACCTCGGCCACTGAAGCTTTCTTT
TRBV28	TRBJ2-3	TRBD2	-	CASSDSGRRTDTQYF	TGTGCCAGCAGTGATAGCGGGAGAAGGACAGATACGCAGTATTTT
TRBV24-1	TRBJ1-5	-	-	CATAGGQGDQPQHF	TGTGCCACCGCGGGGGGGCAGGGTGATCAGCCCCAGCATTTT
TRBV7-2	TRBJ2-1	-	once	CASSPSRDHYNEQFF	TGTGCCAGCAGCCCTAGCCGGGACCACTACAATGAGCAGTTCTTC
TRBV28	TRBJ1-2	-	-	CASSSSGGVGYTF	TGTGCCAGCAGTTCCTCGGGGGGGGTTGGCTACACCTTC
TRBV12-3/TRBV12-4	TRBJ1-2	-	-	CASSPYGPGYTF	TGTGCCAGCAGTCCCTATGGGCCTGGCTACACCTTC
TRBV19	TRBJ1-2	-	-	CASTAQWAYGYTF	TGTGCCAGTACCGCTCAATGGGCATATGGCTACACCTTC
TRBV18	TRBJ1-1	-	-	CASSPQRTEAFF	TGTGCCAGCTCCCCACAACGAACTGAAGCTTTCTTT
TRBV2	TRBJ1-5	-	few	CASSDGGGVGNQPQHF	TGTGCCAGCAGTGACGGGGGTGGGGTGGGGAATCAGCCCCAGCATTTT
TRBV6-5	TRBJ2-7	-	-	CASNEGVGGSYEQYF	TGTGCCAGCAACGAGGGAGTCGGGGGCTCCTACGAGCAGTACTTC
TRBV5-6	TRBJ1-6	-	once	CASSRRTPGYWSPLHF	TGTGCCAGCAGCCGCCGGACTCCCGGTTATTGGTCACCCCTCCACTTT
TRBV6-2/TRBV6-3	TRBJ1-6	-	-	CASSYKSNNSPLHF	TGTGCCAGCAGTTACAAGAGCAATAATTCACCCCTCCACTTT
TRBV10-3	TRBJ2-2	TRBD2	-	CAISESRGLYNTGELFF	TGTGCCATCAGTGAGAGTCGGGGACTATATAACACCGGGGAGCTGTTTTTT
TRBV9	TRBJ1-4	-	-	CASSVGSIATNEKLFF	TGTGCCAGCAGCGTAGGGAGCATTGCAACTAATGAAAAACTGTTTTTT
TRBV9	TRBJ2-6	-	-	CASSVVLRADSGANVLTF	TGTGCCAGCAGCGTAGTTCTCAGGGCTGACTCTGGGGCCAACGTCCTGACTTTC
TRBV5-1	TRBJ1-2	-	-	CASSLAGADHGYTF	TGCGCCAGCAGCTTGGCCGGGGCAGATCATGGCTACACCTTC
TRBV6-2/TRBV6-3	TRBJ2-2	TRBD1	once	CASSSNVDRGLNTGELFF	TGTGCCAGCAGCTCCAACGTAGACAGGGGGTTGAACACCGGGGAGCTGTTTTTT
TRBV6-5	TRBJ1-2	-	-	CASSLLTDINYGYTF	TGTGCCAGCAGCCTATTGACCGACATTAACTATGGCTACACCTTC
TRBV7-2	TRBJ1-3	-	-	CASSPLGNTIYF	TGTGCCAGCAGCCCCCTGGGAAACACCATATATTTT
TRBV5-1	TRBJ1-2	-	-	CASSFNTADNGYTF	TGCGCCAGCAGCTTCAACACGGCCGATAATGGCTACACCTTC
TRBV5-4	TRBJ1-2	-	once	CASTDSALSYTF	TGTGCCAGCACGGACAGCGCTCTGAGCTACACCTTC
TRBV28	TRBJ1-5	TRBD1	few	CASSRDRGPQPQHF	TGTGCCAGCAGTCGGGACAGGGGGCCTCAGCCCCAGCATTTT
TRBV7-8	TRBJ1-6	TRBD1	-	CASSSQGGNSPLHF	TGTGCCAGCAGCTCCCAGGGGGGAAATTCACCCCTCCACTTT
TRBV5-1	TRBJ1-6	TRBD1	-	CASSQGTEHSPLHF	TGCGCCAGCAGCCAAGGGACAGAGCATTCACCCCTCCACTTT
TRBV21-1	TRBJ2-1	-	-	CASSKPGLAESSYNEQFF	TGTGCCAGCAGCAAACCGGGACTAGCAGAAAGCTCCTACAATGAGCAGTTCTTC
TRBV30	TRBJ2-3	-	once	CAWSHGGAGRDTQYF	TGTGCCTGGAGCCATGGGGGGGCGGGGCGGGATACGCAGTATTTT
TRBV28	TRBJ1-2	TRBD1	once	CASRRAGQGSGGYTF	TGTGCCAGCAGACGTGCCGGACAGGGGAGCGGTGGCTACACCTTC
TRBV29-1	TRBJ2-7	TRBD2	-	CSPRGGAYEQYF	TGCAGCCCCCGGGGGGGCGCCTACGAGCAGTACTTC
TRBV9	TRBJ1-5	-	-	CASSTGGNSNQPQHF	TGTGCCAGCAGCACTGGGGGGAATAGCAATCAGCCCCAGCATTTT
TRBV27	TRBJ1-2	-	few	CASTLRWDGEFNYGYTF	TGTGCCAGCACCCTACGGTGGGACGGGGAATTCAACTATGGCTACACCTTC
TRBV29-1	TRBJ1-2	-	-	CSVEANYGYTF	TGCAGCGTTGAGGCTAACTATGGCTACACCTTC